This passage covers 12 T cell receptor beta chains from one sample sequenced in a study of blood T cell repertoires in COVID-19. Measured with immunoSEQ multiplex PCR; TCRdb has only the in-frame clones, and not every one. The sample carries about 38,000 clones, around 87% recorded once. Sequenced material: peripheral blood. The receptors stem from a man aged 50-60 years with active or convalescent COVID-19.

This clone has just one count. CDR3 region: CASRTPRATTNYGYTF. The CDR3 nucleotides are TGTGCCAGCAGAACCCCCAGGGCAACTACTAACTATGGCTACACCTTC. This chain connects TRBV2 to TRBJ1-2; weak D call: TRBD1 (5 bases). Trimming shortened V by 6 bases and J by 0 bases, and 17 bases separated the two germline ends. The CDR3 is made up of 16 amino acids. Germline loops: CDR1 SNHLY, CDR2 FYNNEI.

This chain joins TRBV6-5 and TRBJ1-5, with D unclear. V lost 6 bases and J lost 7, with 10 bases in between. The germline V gene encodes CDR1 MNHEY and CDR2 SVGAGI. The CDR3 is 12 residues long. This chain's CDR3 is CASRLIAQPQHF. The DNA of the CDR3 is TGTGCCAGCAGACTTATCGCCCAGCCCCAGCATTTT.

This chain joins TRBV9 and TRBJ2-2; the D gene is possibly TRBD2 (6 bases). CDR1 SGDLS and CDR2 YYNGEE come from the germline V gene. The germline V and J ends were trimmed by 0 bases and 5 bases, with 14 bases remaining between them. This CDR3 has 16 residues. As DNA, the CDR3 is TGTGCCAGCAGCGTAGGGGGACTGAGGGGTACCGGGGAGCTGTTTTTT. Residues: CASSVGGLRGTGELFF.

For this clone: The junction departs from germline at one end; a sequencing error may be responsible. This CDR3 reads CASRPGGQAHNF. The CDR3 DNA follows: TGTGCCAGCAGGCCAGGGGGTCAGGCCCACAACTTC. The chain recombines TRBV28 with TRBJ2-7, with TRBD1 identical over 7 bases. CDR3 size: 12 residues. From germline, CDR1 is MDHEN and CDR2 SYDVKM.

The gene calls are TRBV5-1 and TRBJ1-1, with TRBD1 as a possible D gene (5 bases). This CDR3 spans 13 amino acids. Trimming removed 1 base at V and 3 bases at J, with 7 bases between. In germline, CDR1 is SGHRS, CDR2 YFSETQ. The CDR3 reads CASSLLGDTEAFF. The CDR3, as DNA: TGCGCCAGCAGCTTGTTAGGGGACACTGAAGCTTTCTTT.

This clone is a singleton in its sample. The chain employs TRBV6-1 and TRBJ2-1; 9 nucleotides agree with TRBD1. Losses at the gene ends were 6 bases for V and 14 bases for J; bases not matched to a gene: 11. Looked up from germline, CDR1 is MNHNS and CDR2 is SASEGT. This CDR3 has 13 amino acids. CDR3 sequence (DNA): TGTGCCAGCAGCTCCACGCAGGGACAGGGTGAGTTCTTC. Translation gives CASSSTQGQGEFF.

The chain's CDR3 is CATSRETGYNQPQHF. DNA of the CDR3: TGTGCCACCAGCAGAGAGACAGGATACAATCAGCCCCAGCATTTT. The chain recombines TRBV15 with TRBJ1-5, with D possibly matching TRBD1 (6 bases). CDR3 length: 15 residues. Germline assignment: CDR1 LNHNV and CDR2 YYDKDF (reference sequence). V lost 0 bases, J lost 3 bases, and 9 bases lay in between.

The chain links TRBV7-2 to TRBJ1-5; a possible D gene is TRBD1 (6 bases). Trimming took 4 bases from V and 2 from J, leaving 6 bases between them. CDR1 and CDR2 from the germline V gene are SGHTA and FQGNSA. The CDR3 sequence is 13 residues long. The CDR3: CASSSGGNQPQHF. The CDR3 DNA reads TGTGCCAGCAGCTCAGGGGGCAATCAGCCCCAGCATTTT.

This clone was detected only once. The chain is built from TRBV14 and TRBJ2-1, with 8 bases aligning to TRBD2. Germline CDR1 SGHDN, CDR2 FVKESK. J lost 9 bases, V lost 8 bases, and 9 bases had no gene match. The CDR3 loop spans 13 amino acids. The CDR3 loop reads CASGGGPLGEQFF. In nucleotides, the CDR3 is TGTGCCAGCGGCGGGGGGCCGCTCGGTGAGCAGTTCTTC.

The chain employs TRBV19 and TRBJ1-2; a weak D match, TRBD1 (6 bases). The V gene lost 9 bases and the J gene lost 4 bases, with 15 bases spanning the gap. The CDR3 is made up of 13 amino acids. From germline, CDR1 is LNHDA and CDR2 SQIVND (reference sequence). CDR3 residues: CASNPQGLYGYTF. The DNA of the CDR3 is TGTGCCAGCAATCCACAGGGCCTCTATGGCTACACCTTC.

The rearrangement joins TRBV7-2 to TRBJ2-3; 12 bases align to TRBD2. V shed 8 bases, J shed 3 bases, and the junction held 6 bases outside the gene matches. Germline V gene sequence: CDR1 SGHTA, CDR2 FQGNSA. This CDR3 comprises 15 residues. CDR3 amino acids: CASGLAGGPTDTQYF. CDR3 nucleotide sequence: TGTGCCAGCGGGCTAGCGGGGGGGCCTACAGATACGCAGTATTTT.

This chain joins TRBV28 and TRBJ1-2; D uncertain. This CDR3 region has 12 residues. The ends were cut back, 5 bases at V and 7 bases at J, with 11 bases in the middle. Per the germline V gene, CDR1 is MDHEN and CDR2 is SYDVKM. CDR3 region: CASSPRVFGYTF. DNA of the CDR3: TGTGCCAGCAGTCCGAGGGTGTTTGGCTACACCTTC.